These 23 T cell receptor beta chains share one sample of origin, sequenced in a study of shared clonotypes between healthy human individuals. The naive CD8 subset, CD45RO-negative cells positively selected for CCR7, excluded terminally differentiated effector memory CD45RA+ cells. The repertoire was sequenced with immunoSEQ multiplex PCR; TCRdb's copy has only in-frame clones and lacks some. The sample contains 2 million to 2.5 million clones, just under 95% of which appear only once. The sequenced sample consisted of naive CD8+ T cells sorted from blood. The receptors here all came from a man aged 18 to 30 in good health.

This clone was recorded once. The chain recombines TRBV27 with TRBJ2-7, with TRBD1 as a possible D gene (6 bases). The germline V gene has CDR1 MNHEY and CDR2 SMNVEV (reference sequence). This CDR3 comprises 16 residues. Trimming removed 6 bases at V and 0 bases at J, with 18 bases between. The CDR3 is CASSSSLQGNSYEQYF. The CDR3 bases are TGTGCCAGCAGCTCCTCTCTACAGGGCAACTCCTACGAGCAGTACTTC.

This clone is a singleton in its sample. The chain carries TRBV9 and TRBJ2-7; D remains unclear. This CDR3 comprises 13 residues. Per the germline V gene, CDR1 is SGDLS and CDR2 is YYNGEE. The V end was cut by 2 bases, the J end by 0 bases, with 6 bases between. CDR3 sequence reads: CASSVIPSYEQYF. For the CDR3, the DNA is TGTGCCAGCAGCGTTATCCCCTCCTACGAGCAGTACTTC.

To note about this clone: This sample also contains other DNA sequences that code for the same CDR3. The chain combines TRBV5-1 with TRBJ2-3; D gene ambiguous. Germline values: CDR1 SGHRS, CDR2 YFSETQ. This CDR3 comprises 13 residues. Trimming left V 0 bases short and J 6 bases short, with 8 bases between. CDR3 coding DNA: TGCGCCAGCAGCTTGGTGCCCGAGGATACGCAGTATTTT. It specifies CASSLVPEDTQYF.

The chain uses TRBV14 and TRBJ2-2; 14 bases line up with TRBD2. CDR1 and CDR2 (germline): SGHDN, FVKESK. The CDR3 has 17 amino acids. The ends lost 7 bases at V and 2 bases at J; junction bases unmatched: 6. CDR3 nucleotide sequence: TGTGCCAGCATCGTGACTAGCGGGAGGGCTAACACCGGGGAGCTGTTTTTT. Its translation is CASIVTSGRANTGELFF.

The V gene is TRBV9, the J gene TRBJ2-7; D remains unclear. The CDR3 runs 13 residues. With 4 bases removed from V and 4 bases from J, the gap between germline ends came to 12 bases. Germline V gene lookup returns CDR1 SGDLS and CDR2 YYNGEE. CDR3 in amino acids: CASSSSPDYEQYF. In DNA form, the CDR3 reads TGTGCCAGCAGCTCCTCTCCAGATTACGAGCAGTACTTC.

V and J are TRBV7-9 and TRBJ2-2; D is perhaps TRBD1 (6 bases). The CDR3 extends over 16 amino acids. Germline V gives CDR1 SEHNR, CDR2 FQNEAQ (reference sequence). The V end was cut by 1 base, the J end by 3 bases, with 12 bases between. The CDR3 DNA follows: TGTGCCAGCAGCTTAGAATATGGGACATACACCGGGGAGCTGTTTTTT. Protein sequence: CASSLEYGTYTGELFF.

This rearrangement joins TRBV7-2 to TRBJ1-3; D gene unclear. V was clipped by 6 bases and J by 3 bases, with 18 bases between them. Germline-derived CDR1 and CDR2 are SGHTA and FQGNSA. This CDR3 is built from 16 residues. The CDR3 sequence is CASSQTGLTGGNTIYF. The CDR3 DNA follows: TGTGCCAGCAGTCAGACCGGGCTGACGGGTGGAAACACCATATATTTT. The variable domain in full, with the rest retrieved from reference TRBV7-2 and TRBJ1-3, is GAGVSQSPSNKVTEKGKDVELRCDPISGHTALYWYRQSLGQGLEFLIYFQGNSAPDKSGLPSDRFSAERTGGSVSTLTIQRTQQEDSAVYLCASSQTGLTGGNTIYFGEGSWLTVV.

This clone came up a few times. Distinct nucleotide sequences in the sample also encode this CDR3. The chain employs TRBV9 and TRBJ1-4; TRBD1 is a possible D gene (5 bases). The CDR3 loop spans 15 amino acids. Between the trimmed V and J ends, which lost 0 bases and 0 bases, there was a span of 6 bases. Looked up from germline, CDR1 is SGDLS and CDR2 is YYNGEE. In DNA, the CDR3 is TGTGCCAGCAGCGTAGGGGGGGCAACTAATGAAAAACTGTTTTTT. Protein sequence: CASSVGGATNEKLFF. Using reference TRBV9 and TRBJ1-4 for the parts outside the CDR3, the full variable domain is DSGVTQTPKHLITATGQRVTLRCSPRSGDLSVYWYQQSLDQGLQFLIQYYNGEERAKGNILERFSAQQFPDLHSELNLSSLELGDSALYFCASSVGGATNEKLFFGSGTQLSVL.

In the case of this clone: This same CDR3 is encoded by further DNA sequences in the sample. The CDR3 spells CASSLIGSNQPQHF. CDR3 sequence (DNA): TGTGCCAGCAGTTTAATAGGGAGCAATCAGCCCCAGCATTTT. The J gene is TRBJ1-5, the V gene TRBV27, with D hard to call. Germline CDR1 MNHEY, CDR2 SMNVEV (reference sequence). Trimming removed 2 bases from V and 1 base from J, with 6 bases in between. The CDR3 is made up of 14 amino acids.

The chain employs TRBV4-3 and TRBJ2-3; 7 bases map to TRBD1. V trimming: 1 base; J trimming: 0 bases; junction bases outside the gene matches: 7. The germline CDR1 and CDR2 sequences are LGHNA and YSLEER. The CDR3 has 17 residues. DNA for the CDR3: TGCGCCAGCAGCCAAGTCGGACAGGAGGCTAGCACAGATACGCAGTATTTT. Protein product: CASSQVGQEASTDTQYF.

This chain connects TRBV30 to TRBJ1-3; D not certain. This CDR3 is 10 amino acids long. V gave up 6 bases and J gave up 11 bases, with 11 bases separating them. Per germline, CDR1 GTSNPN and CDR2 SVGIG (reference sequence). CDR3 nucleotide sequence: TGTGCCTGCGACGGTAGCTCCATATATTTT. This codes for CACDGSSIYF. The variable domain in full, completed from reference TRBV30 and TRBJ1-3, reads SQTIHQWPATLVQPVGSPLSLECTVEGTSNPNLYWYRQAAGRGLQLLFYSVGIGQISSEVPQNLSASRPQDRQFILSSKKLLLSDSGFYLCACDGSSIYFGEGSWLTVV.

CDR3: CASSTPRDFYYGYTF. The CDR3 DNA is TGTGCCAGCAGTACCCCCCGGGACTTTTACTATGGCTACACCTTC. V is TRBV6-6 and J is TRBJ1-2; TRBD1 is a possible D gene (5 bases). There are 15 residues in the CDR3. The germline gives CDR1 MNHNY, CDR2 SVGAGI (reference sequence). V was cut by 5 bases and J by 3 bases, with 16 bases left in between.

The chain recombines TRBV7-6 with TRBJ2-5, with 7 bases aligning to TRBD2. The CDR3 totals 13 residues. Germline CDR1 reads SGHVS; CDR2 reads FNYEAQ. Losses at the gene ends were 4 bases for V and 3 bases for J; bases not matched to a gene: 2. The CDR3 sequence is CASSWDYEETQYF. The CDR3 nucleotides read TGTGCCAGCAGCTGGGACTACGAAGAGACCCAGTACTTC.

This clone was found once. The V gene is TRBV5-4, the J gene TRBJ2-5; D is possibly TRBD2 (7 bases). The V and J ends lost 0 bases and 10 bases respectively, with 16 bases between them. From germline, CDR1 is SGHNT and CDR2 YYREEE (reference sequence). This CDR3 comprises 14 residues. The CDR3 sequence is CASSLDGGHVDQYF. The CDR3 DNA reads TGTGCCAGCAGCTTGGACGGGGGGCACGTGGACCAGTACTTC.

This rearrangement joins TRBV5-6 to TRBJ1-1; unclear D gene. Trimming removed 3 bases from V and 0 bases from J, with 9 bases in between. The CDR3 runs 14 residues. Germline-derived CDR1 and CDR2 are SGHDT and YYEEEE. This CDR3 is CASSSGIVNTEAFF. The CDR3 DNA sequence: TGTGCCAGCAGCTCGGGAATAGTGAACACTGAAGCTTTCTTT. Together with reference TRBV5-6 and TRBJ1-1, the CDR3 gives the full variable domain: DAGVTQSPTHLIKTRGQQVTLRCSPKSGHDTVSWYQQALGQGPQFIFQYYEEEERQRGNFPDRFSGHQFPNYSSELNVNALLLGDSALYLCASSSGIVNTEAFFGQGTRLTVV.

The DNA for the CDR3 is TGTGCCAGCAGTGAAACCCTAGCGGGGGGCACAGATACGCAGTATTTT. It encodes CASSETLAGGTDTQYF. This chain links TRBV2 with TRBJ2-3; 10 positions agree with TRBD2. The CDR3 consists of 16 residues. The V and J ends lost 2 bases and 1 base, in that order; junction bases with no gene match: 3. In germline, CDR1 is SNHLY, CDR2 FYNNEI.

A word on this clone: Other DNA variants within this sample encode the same CDR3. This sequence joins TRBV6-5 and TRBJ2-2; perhaps TRBD2 as D (5 bases). Germline loops: CDR1 MNHEY, CDR2 SVGAGI. V shed 2 bases and J shed 4 bases, with 8 bases lying between them. This CDR3 is built from 14 residues. CDR3 region: CASSYVEGTGELFF. The CDR3 DNA reads as TGTGCCAGCAGTTACGTAGAGGGCACCGGGGAGCTGTTTTTT.

This clone has just one count. The V and J genes are TRBV4-1 and TRBJ2-3, with D perhaps given as TRBD1 or TRBD2 (5 bases each). Germline assignment: CDR1 MGHRA and CDR2 YSYEKL. The CDR3 runs to 15 residues. V lost 0 bases and J lost 5, with 12 bases in between. In nucleotides, the CDR3 is TGCGCCAGCAGCCAAGAAAGAGGGGTTCTAGATACGCAGTATTTT. It encodes CASSQERGVLDTQYF.

V is TRBV7-8 and J is TRBJ1-1; possible D gene TRBD1, 5 bases. From germline, CDR1 is SGHVS and CDR2 FQNEAQ. V lost 6 bases, J lost 5 bases, and 16 bases lay in between. The CDR3 spans 14 residues. DNA for the CDR3: TGTGCCAGCAGTTCAGGGTCGGGAAATACTGAAGCTTTCTTT. It yields the protein CASSSGSGNTEAFF.

The V call is TRBV28, the J call TRBJ2-1, with 10 positions matching TRBD2. The CDR3 contains 14 residues. The germline V gene encodes CDR1 MDHEN and CDR2 SYDVKM. Trimming took 3 bases from V and 9 from J; bases not matched to a gene: 5. CDR3 in amino acids: CASSLSGGAFEQFF. CDR3 bases: TGTGCCAGCAGTTTGAGCGGGGGGGCCTTTGAGCAGTTCTTC.

This rearrangement joins TRBV7-6 to TRBJ1-3; D remains ambiguous. The CDR3 is 13 residues long. Germline assignment: CDR1 SGHVS and CDR2 FNYEAQ. Trimming pared 5 bases from V and 2 bases from J, leaving 7 bases between. The CDR3 nucleotides are TGTGCCAGCAGCCCGGGTACTGGAAACACCATATATTTT. Its translation: CASSPGTGNTIYF.

The V and J genes are TRBV11-2 and TRBJ2-2; maybe TRBD2 (5 bases). Trimming cost V 3 bases and J 3 bases, with 17 bases left between them. The CDR3 is 17 amino acids. CDR1 is SGHAT, CDR2 FQNNGV, per germline. The DNA of the CDR3 is TGTGCCAGCAGCTTCGAGGATGGTCAGAGGGACACCGGGGAGCTGTTTTTT. This translates into CASSFEDGQRDTGELFF.

With regard to this clone: Other nucleotide sequences in the sample specify the same CDR3. The V call is TRBV27, the J call TRBJ1-5; D might be TRBD1 (5 bases). From germline, CDR1 is MNHEY and CDR2 SMNVEV (reference sequence). This CDR3 comprises 14 residues. Trimming left V 3 bases short and J 1 base short, with 7 bases between. The CDR3 nucleotides read TGTGCCAGCAGTTTTGCAGGGAGCAATCAGCCCCAGCATTTT. Translation: CASSFAGSNQPQHF.